This entry lists 17 T cell receptor beta chains sequenced from one sample in a study of T cell changes during pregnancy in multiple sclerosis. The data were produced by immunoSEQ multiplex PCR, yet TCRdb's version contains in-frame clones alone and is incomplete. The sample lists roughly 29,000 clones; roughly 89% were seen once. The sequencing here drew on CD8+ T cells from peripheral blood mononuclear cells, taken before pregnancy. The receptors come from a female donor with multiple sclerosis, enrolled in a pregnancy study.

The rearrangement joins TRBV27 to TRBJ1-1; D remains unclear. Germline V gene data show CDR1 as MNHEY and CDR2 as SMNVEV (reference sequence). Trimming removed 5 bases at V and 2 bases at J, with 12 bases between. The CDR3 covers 14 residues. The CDR3 is CASSLGEGNTEAFF. CDR3 sequence (DNA): TGTGCCAGCAGTCTCGGGGAGGGCAACACTGAAGCTTTCTTT.

The chain employs TRBV7-2 and TRBJ1-6; 9 bases are a match to TRBD1. The CDR3 is made up of 14 amino acids. The V and J ends lost 3 bases and 9 bases, in that order; junction bases with no gene match: 3. Germline CDR1 SGHTA, CDR2 FQGNSA. Written as DNA, the CDR3 is TGTGCCAGCAGCTTGGGACAGGGTGGTTCACCCCTCCACTTT. As protein: CASSLGQGGSPLHF.

The chain couples TRBV2 to TRBJ1-1; 7 bases agree with TRBD1. Germline CDR1 is SNHLY and CDR2 is FYNNEI. V lost 4 bases, J lost 8 bases, and 10 bases stayed unmatched. The CDR3 is made up of 14 amino acids. The CDR3 is CASSGWGTELEAFF. The CDR3 nucleotides read TGTGCCAGCAGTGGGTGGGGGACAGAGCTAGAAGCTTTCTTT.

J is TRBJ1-1 and V is TRBV5-6; no clear D gene. CDR1 and CDR2 (germline): SGHDT, YYEEEE. CDR3 length: 12 residues. With 0 bases removed from V and 4 bases from J, the gap between germline ends came to 4 bases. CDR3 in amino acids: CASSLVRTEAFF. DNA for the CDR3: TGTGCCAGCAGCTTGGTTCGCACTGAAGCTTTCTTT. The full variable domain, its missing parts supplied by reference TRBV5-6 and TRBJ1-1, is DAGVTQSPTHLIKTRGQQVTLRCSPKSGHDTVSWYQQALGQGPQFIFQYYEEEERQRGNFPDRFSGHQFPNYSSELNVNALLLGDSALYLCASSLVRTEAFFGQGTRLTVV.

This sequence joins TRBV4-3 and TRBJ1-1, with a possible D match to TRBD1 (6 bases). Looked up from germline, CDR1 is LGHNA and CDR2 is YSLEER. The ends were cut back, 0 bases at V and 4 bases at J, with 9 bases in the middle. CDR3 length: 14 amino acids. The CDR3 region has the DNA TGCGCCAGCAGCCAAGAGGGGGGGCGCACTGAAGCTTTCTTT. Its translation is CASSQEGGRTEAFF.

This clone was observed once. The chain employs TRBV4-1 and TRBJ1-2, with 10 bases matching TRBD1. Per the germline V gene, CDR1 is MGHRA and CDR2 is YSYEKL. The V gene end was trimmed by 4 bases and the J gene end by 4 bases; junction bases not matched to a gene: 9. The CDR3 runs 16 residues. CDR3 sequence reads: CASSPGRDRGFYGYTF. In nucleotides, the CDR3 is TGCGCCAGCAGCCCTGGAAGGGACAGGGGATTCTATGGCTACACCTTC.

The chain uses TRBV27 and TRBJ2-3, with 9 bases fitting TRBD1. The germline CDR1 and CDR2 sequences are MNHEY and SMNVEV (reference sequence). The CDR3 is 15 amino acids. V dropped 8 bases and J dropped 0; count of bases not matched to a gene: 6. CDR3 protein: CASRTGTGSTDTQYF. The DNA for the CDR3 is TGTGCCAGCCGGACCGGGACAGGGAGCACAGATACGCAGTATTTT.

In DNA, the CDR3 is TGCGCCAGCAGCCCAAGGGGGCGAAAATATAATTCACCCCTCCACTTT. Amino acid sequence: CASSPRGRKYNSPLHF. J is TRBJ1-6 and V is TRBV4-3, with 7 bases that match TRBD1. The CDR3 covers 16 residues. Germline values: CDR1 LGHNA, CDR2 YSLEER. The ends lost 4 bases at V and 4 bases at J; junction bases unmatched: 7.

The chain couples TRBV6-7 to TRBJ1-2; 8 positions agree with TRBD1. TRBV6-7 is an ORF for which the function is uncertain. This CDR3 spans 13 amino acids. V lost 2 bases to trimming and J lost 4 bases; unmatched junction nucleotides: 0. CDR3 DNA sequence: TGTGCCAGCAGTTACACAGGGGGCTATGGCTACACCTTC. Protein sequence: CASSYTGGYGYTF.

This clone has a handful of counts. The V and J genes are TRBV19 and TRBJ1-1, with D perhaps TRBD1 (5 bases). CDR3 length: 16 amino acids. The V end lost 7 bases, the J end lost 1 base, and 19 bases lay between the germline ends. The V gene's germline CDR1 is LNHDA and CDR2 SQIVND (reference sequence). This chain's CDR3 is CASITRGGGRNTEAFF. CDR3 in DNA: TGTGCCAGTATCACCCGCGGGGGTGGAAGGAACACTGAAGCTTTCTTT.

The chain carries TRBV6-1 and TRBJ2-6; 7 nucleotides line up with TRBD1. Germline V lookup: CDR1 MNHNS, CDR2 SASEGT. The CDR3 loop spans 16 amino acids. Unmatched junction bases numbered 1, after V lost 2 bases and J lost 0 bases. The CDR3 bases are TGTGCCAGCAGTGAAACAGGGGTCTCTGGGGCCAACGTCCTGACTTTC. As protein: CASSETGVSGANVLTF.

The genes are TRBV10-3 and TRBJ1-4; weak D call: TRBD1 (6 bases). V lost 8 bases and J lost 1, with 11 bases in between. Germline lookup yields CDR1 ENHRY and CDR2 SYGVKD. The CDR3 runs to 14 residues. The CDR3 spells CAIAPGVTNEKLFF. CDR3 nucleotides: TGTGCCATCGCCCCAGGGGTAACTAATGAAAAACTGTTTTTT.

The chain recombines TRBV4-1 with TRBJ1-1; no clear D gene. CDR3 length: 16 amino acids. The ends were cut back, 5 bases at V and 5 bases at J, with 21 bases in the middle. CDR1 MGHRA and CDR2 YSYEKL come from the germline V gene. This chain's CDR3 is CASSDAGLAPGTEAFF. The CDR3 DNA reads TGCGCCAGCAGCGATGCGGGGTTGGCCCCGGGAACTGAAGCTTTCTTT.

The J gene is TRBJ1-4, the V gene TRBV6-6; TRBD1 is a possible D gene (5 bases). Germline CDR1 is MNHNY and CDR2 is SVGAGI (reference sequence). The CDR3 runs 14 residues. Deletions cut 1 base from V and 8 bases from J, with 11 bases between. DNA for the CDR3: TGTGCCAGCAGTTACTTGCAGGGATGGGAAAAACTGTTTTTT. Translation gives CASSYLQGWEKLFF.

The V gene is TRBV5-6, the J gene TRBJ2-1; no reliable D call. Germline V gene sequence: CDR1 SGHDT, CDR2 YYEEEE. The CDR3 totals 12 residues. Trimming removed 2 bases at V and 4 bases at J, with 4 bases between. This chain's CDR3 is CASSFLYNEQFF. The CDR3 region has the DNA TGTGCCAGCAGCTTTCTGTACAATGAGCAGTTCTTC.

The V gene is TRBV10-2, the J gene TRBJ2-1; TRBD1 might be the D (5 bases). V lost 7 bases and J 5 bases, leaving 21 bases between the germline ends. The germline V gene has CDR1 WSHSY and CDR2 SAAADI. The CDR3 runs 16 residues. CDR3 sequence reads: CASTRSGRPTDNEQFF. The CDR3 DNA is TGCGCCAGCACGCGGTCAGGGCGCCCGACAGACAATGAGCAGTTCTTC.

The chain employs TRBV7-2 and TRBJ2-3; the match to TRBD2 covers 13 bases. Trimming removed 5 bases from V and 4 bases from J; junction bases left unmatched: 3. Germline CDR1 and CDR2: SGHTA and FQGNSA. The length of the CDR3 is 15 residues. The CDR3 DNA reads as TGTGCCAGCAGCCGGACTAGCGGGGGAGCAGATACGCAGTATTTT. Residues: CASSRTSGGADTQYF.